Shown below are 26 T cell receptor beta chains from a single sample sequenced in a study of identical twins. TCRdb re-derived calls from the 5' RACE reads in MiXCR, one entry per CDR3 protein. The data contain about 690,000 distinct CDR3 sequences, roughly 6% of them seen just once; the ten biggest clones take up roughly 1.8%. The sequencing sample was made of naive T cells sorted from blood. The receptor set was obtained from a man between 18 and 29 years old in good health.

This clonotype has a count of ten or more. The chain has TRBV28 and TRBJ2-2; 9 nucleotides line up with TRBD2. V shed 6 bases, J shed 3 bases, and the junction held 11 bases outside the gene matches. From germline, CDR1 is MDHEN and CDR2 SYDVKM. There are 17 residues in the CDR3. The CDR3: CASRDTIAGAYTGELFF. The CDR3 DNA reads TGTGCCAGCAGAGACACCATAGCGGGAGCTTACACCGGGGAGCTGTTTTTT. The whole variable domain, filled in from reference TRBV28 and TRBJ2-2, reads DVKVTQSSRYLVKRTGEKVFLECVQDMDHENMFWYRQDPGLGLRLIYFSYDVKMKEKGDIPEGYSVSREKKERFSLILESASTNQTSMYLCASRDTIAGAYTGELFFGEGSRLTVL.

This clonotype was observed a few times. V and J are TRBV18 and TRBJ2-3; a weak D match, TRBD2 (6 bases). Trimming removed 2 bases from V and 7 bases from J, with 13 bases in between. The CDR3 loop spans 14 amino acids. Germline loops: CDR1 KGHSH, CDR2 LQKENI. The CDR3 loop is CASSPSGTLNTQYF. CDR3 DNA sequence: TGTGCCAGCTCACCATCGGGGACTCTCAATACGCAGTATTTT.

This clonotype has ten or more counts. The chain recombines TRBV15 with TRBJ2-5, with unresolved D. Germline V CDR1 and CDR2: LNHNV, YYDKDF (reference sequence). The CDR3 is 13 amino acids. Trimming took 5 bases from V and 4 from J, leaving 11 bases between them. The DNA for the CDR3 is TGTGCCACCAGCCGGGCCGGAGCAGAGACCCAGTACTTC. Its protein is CATSRAGAETQYF.

This clonotype was recorded many times. The genes are TRBV29-1 and TRBJ2-3; D not resolved. CDR1 and CDR2 from the germline V gene are SQVTM and ANQGSEA. The CDR3 extends over 12 amino acids. V dropped 8 bases and J dropped 7 bases, with 16 bases sitting between them. This chain's CDR3 is CSPVGPGNTQYF. In DNA form, the CDR3 reads TGCAGCCCGGTTGGGCCAGGTAATACGCAGTATTTT.

The table lists this clonotype with many counts. The chain links TRBV7-9 to TRBJ2-7, with 9 bases lining up with TRBD1. Unmatched junction bases numbered 6, after V lost 0 bases and J lost 3 bases. Germline CDR1 is SEHNR and CDR2 is FQNEAQ (reference sequence). The CDR3 contains 16 residues. CDR3 sequence (DNA): TGTGCCAGCAGCTTAGCGGAACCGACAGGGGGCTACGAGCAGTACTTC. Amino acids: CASSLAEPTGGYEQYF.

This clonotype has just a few counts. The rearrangement links TRBV18 to TRBJ2-7; D remains ambiguous. Trimming pared 2 bases from V and 7 bases from J, leaving 9 bases between. The germline V gene has CDR1 KGHSH and CDR2 LQKENI. The CDR3 extends over 12 amino acids. The CDR3 loop reads CASSPTHGEQYV. Written as DNA, the CDR3 is TGTGCCAGCTCACCAACCCATGGGGAGCAGTACGTC.

This clonotype was detected many times. The chain joins TRBV7-3 to TRBJ2-3, with D perhaps matching TRBD1 or TRBD2 (5 bases each). CDR3 length equals 16 residues. V was clipped by 3 bases and J by 0 bases, with 13 bases between them. In germline, CDR1 is SGHTA, CDR2 FQGTGA. CDR3 region: CASSLGDYSSTDTQYF. The DNA for the CDR3 is TGTGCCAGCAGCTTGGGGGATTACTCCAGCACAGATACGCAGTATTTT.

V usage is TRBV27 and J usage is TRBJ1-2; D possibly corresponds to TRBD1 (6 bases). Germline CDR1 reads MNHEY; CDR2 reads SMNVEV (reference sequence). This CDR3 is built from 14 residues. V lost 2 bases and J 5 bases, leaving 12 bases between the germline ends. Here the CDR3 reads CASSLGGGFYGYTF. The CDR3 DNA is TGTGCCAGCAGTTTAGGGGGCGGGTTTTATGGCTACACCTTC.

The chain is built from TRBV27 and TRBJ2-5; no definite D call. Germline CDR1 reads MNHEY; CDR2 reads SMNVEV (reference sequence). V was clipped by 4 bases and J by 0 bases, with 9 bases between them. This CDR3 has 14 amino acids. The CDR3 loop is CASSSHRDQETQYF. DNA for the CDR3: TGTGCCAGCAGTTCACACAGAGACCAAGAGACCCAGTACTTC.

This clonotype was counted between two and nine times. The chain links TRBV3-1 to TRBJ2-4; 8 nucleotides line up with TRBD1. CDR3 size: 16 residues. Trimming removed 0 bases from V and 2 bases from J; junction bases left unmatched: 3. Looked up from germline, CDR1 is LGHDT and CDR2 is YNNKEL (reference sequence). This CDR3 is CASSQDPGGSKNIQYF. In DNA form, the CDR3 reads TGTGCCAGCAGCCAAGACCCAGGGGGCTCCAAAAACATTCAGTACTTC. Combining the CDR3 with reference TRBV3-1 and TRBJ2-4 gives the whole variable domain DTAVSQTPKYLVTQMGNDKSIKCEQNLGHDTMYWYKQDSKKFLKIMFSYNNKELIINETVPNRFSPKSPDKAHLNLHINSLELGDSAVYFCASSQDPGGSKNIQYFGAGTRLSVL.

This clonotype was seen many times. V usage is TRBV10-3 and J usage is TRBJ1-5; 7 bases align to TRBD1. Germline-derived CDR1 and CDR2 are ENHRY and SYGVKD. The V and J ends lost 2 bases and 3 bases, in that order; junction bases with no gene match: 4. CDR3 length: 15 residues. CDR3: CAISEEGANNQPQHF. CDR3 DNA sequence: TGTGCCATCAGTGAGGAGGGGGCTAACAATCAGCCCCAGCATTTT.

This clonotype was seen at least ten times. The V call is TRBV20-1, the J call TRBJ2-1; 12 bases agree with TRBD2. Germline-derived CDR1 and CDR2 are DFQATT and SNEGSKA (reference sequence). Trimming took 1 base from V and 4 from J; bases not matched to a gene: 8. This CDR3 comprises 17 residues. CDR3 loop: CSARVWTSGDLYNEQFF. CDR3 nucleotides: TGCAGTGCTAGAGTTTGGACTAGCGGGGACCTTTACAATGAGCAGTTCTTC.

This clonotype was counted at least ten times. The chain couples TRBV29-1 to TRBJ2-5; the D gene is possibly TRBD2 (6 bases). The V end lost 5 bases, the J end lost 2 bases, and 12 bases lay between the germline ends. Germline loops: CDR1 SQVTM, CDR2 ANQGSEA. The CDR3 sequence is 13 residues long. The CDR3 nucleotides are TGCAGCGTTACCGGGACTCAGCAAGAGACCCAGTACTTC. This codes for CSVTGTQQETQYF.

This clonotype was observed a few times. The chain has TRBV5-1 and TRBJ1-4; no definite D call. Trimming pared 0 bases from V and 3 bases from J, leaving 6 bases between. CDR1 is SGHRS, CDR2 YFSETQ, per germline. The CDR3 has 14 residues. The CDR3 DNA reads TGCGCCAGCAGCTTGGAACGGGCTAATGAAAAACTGTTTTTT. Its protein product is CASSLERANEKLFF.

This clonotype was observed many times. V usage is TRBV20-1 and J usage is TRBJ2-7; 7 bases line up with TRBD2. V gave up 3 bases and J gave up 3 bases; unmatched junction bases: 11. This CDR3 region has 15 residues. Germline-derived CDR1 and CDR2 are DFQATT and SNEGSKA (reference sequence). As DNA, the CDR3 is TGCAGTGCTAGTTACCCGCGACTAGCTCGCTACGAGCAGTACTTC. Residues: CSASYPRLARYEQYF.

V usage is TRBV28 and J usage is TRBJ2-1; 10 nucleotides agree with TRBD2. Germline V CDR1 and CDR2: MDHEN, SYDVKM. The J segment lost 8 bases and the V segment lost 5 bases, leaving 9 bases of the junction unmatched. There are 15 residues in the CDR3. CDR3 DNA: TGTGCCAGCAGTCCCCGATCTAGCGGGAGCTATGAGCAGTTCTTC. This encodes CASSPRSSGSYEQFF.

This clonotype has a count of ten or more. The rearrangement joins TRBV7-2 to TRBJ2-3; the D call may be TRBD1 or TRBD2 (6 bases each). Trimming pared 1 base from V and 2 bases from J, leaving 10 bases between. The germline V gene has CDR1 SGHTA and CDR2 FQGNSA. This CDR3 is 15 amino acids long. CDR3 sequence (DNA): TGTGCCAGCAGCTTAGGCGGGACAAACACAGATACGCAGTATTTT. Translating gives CASSLGGTNTDTQYF.

V and J are TRBV27 and TRBJ2-5; 7 nucleotides agree with TRBD1. In germline, CDR1 is MNHEY, CDR2 SMNVEV (reference sequence). The ends lost 8 bases at V and 2 bases at J; junction bases unmatched: 14. The CDR3 has 16 residues. The DNA of the CDR3 is TGTGCCAGCTCCCCGTGGCAGGGGGTTCGACAAGAGACCCAGTACTTC. This sequence encodes CASSPWQGVRQETQYF.

This clonotype came up many times. J is TRBJ1-2 and V is TRBV29-1; D is uncertain. The V gene lost 4 bases and the J gene lost 7 bases, with 13 bases spanning the gap. This CDR3 contains 12 residues. Germline CDR1 reads SQVTM; CDR2 reads ANQGSEA. The CDR3 nucleotides are TGCAGCGTTGGCGGGGTGGGAAGTGGCTACACCTTC. Amino acids: CSVGGVGSGYTF.

The rearrangement links TRBV12-3 or TRBV12-4 to TRBJ2-7, with 9 bases identical to TRBD1. After removal of 4 bases from V and 6 bases from J, the junction contained 13 bases not matched to a gene. The CDR3 is made up of 16 amino acids. CDR3 residues: CASSYRPGQGRSEQYF. As DNA, the CDR3 is TGTGCCAGCAGTTATCGGCCCGGACAGGGGAGAAGCGAGCAGTACTTC.

This chain connects TRBV4-2 to TRBJ2-1, with 14 bases identical to TRBD2. The germline gives CDR1 LGHNA, CDR2 YNFKEQ. V shed 0 bases and J 0 bases; nucleotides not matched to a gene: 7. The CDR3 has 20 amino acids. The chain's CDR3 is CASSQEGGLAGVSSYNEQFF. CDR3 nucleotides: TGTGCCAGCAGCCAAGAGGGGGGACTAGCGGGGGTAAGCTCCTACAATGAGCAGTTCTTC.

The genes are TRBV20-1 and TRBJ1-1; D possibly corresponds to TRBD1 (5 bases). The CDR3 consists of 13 residues. V was clipped by 3 bases and J by 3 bases, with 11 bases between them. The germline V gene encodes CDR1 DFQATT and CDR2 SNEGSKA (reference sequence). The CDR3 spells CSASGRGDTEAFF. The CDR3 bases are TGCAGTGCTAGCGGGAGAGGGGACACTGAAGCTTTCTTT.

This clonotype has a handful of counts. The rearrangement uses TRBV7-4 and TRBJ2-7; TRBD2 is a possible D gene (6 bases). The CDR3 totals 11 residues. V lost 8 bases, J lost 7 bases, and 12 bases lay in between. The germline V gene has CDR1 SGHVT and CDR2 SQSDAQ. The CDR3 loop is CASPVGREQYV. For the CDR3, the DNA is TGTGCCAGCCCGGTAGGGAGGGAGCAGTACGTC.

V usage is TRBV11-2 and J usage is TRBJ2-1; possibly TRBD1 or TRBD2 for D (5 bases each). Trimming shortened V by 0 bases and J by 7 bases, and 10 bases separated the two germline ends. From germline, CDR1 is SGHAT and CDR2 FQNNGV. The length of the CDR3 is 14 residues. CDR3 amino acids: CASSLDRWGNEQFF. CDR3 nucleotides: TGTGCCAGCAGCTTAGATAGGTGGGGGAATGAGCAGTTCTTC.

The V gene is TRBV29-1, the J gene TRBJ2-2; a weak D match, TRBD1 (6 bases). The V end lost 6 bases, the J end lost 2 bases, and 13 bases lay between the germline ends. CDR1 is SQVTM and CDR2 is ANQGSEA in the germline V gene. This CDR3 is built from 14 residues. The CDR3 nucleotides are TGCAGCGTCGAACCGGGACAAAACACCGGGGAGCTGTTTTTT. Its protein product is CSVEPGQNTGELFF.

Many counts were recorded for this clonotype. The rearrangement uses TRBV12-3 or TRBV12-4 and TRBJ2-5; 12 bases line up with TRBD2. This CDR3 is built from 18 residues. V lost 0 bases and J lost 5; bases outside the gene matches: 10. The CDR3 loop reads CASSLAQTSGSLGETQYF. In DNA, the CDR3 is TGTGCCAGCAGTTTAGCGCAGACTAGCGGGAGCCTAGGGGAGACCCAGTACTTC.